This T cell receptor beta chain was found in a study of blood T cell repertoires in COVID-19. The wider study: The samples span acute and convalescent COVID-19 from the United States, Italy and Spain.

With 3 bases removed from V and 1 base from J, the gap between germline ends came to 9 bases. Per germline, CDR1 SGHNT and CDR2 YENEEA. The CDR3 covers 14 residues. In the original processing: Amplification with reference gene primers provided the estimates of nucleated cell counts. The method was immunoSEQ multiplex PCR; TCRdb's version includes in-frame clones alone and lacks a portion of them. D and trimming were read from the DNA, whereas the V and J calls and clone size are those reported in that table. The repertoire has 130,000 to 150,000 clones, about nine tenths of them found once; the top ten carry approximately 40%.

The V call is TRBV11-3, the J call TRBJ1-1; possible D gene TRBD1, 6 bases. Sequencing used peripheral blood. This TCR derives from a man aged 50-60 years who had recovered from COVID-19. The CDR3 nucleotides are TGTGCCAGCAGCTTGGGACACCGGAACACTGAAGCTTTCTTT. Amino acid sequence: CASSLGHRNTEAFF.